This paragraph covers one T cell receptor (beta chain) sequence. The sample carries other DNA sequences with the same CDR3. This sample stems from a study of blood T cell repertoires in COVID-19. About the research overall: Samples of COVID-19 (acute and convalescent) were obtained from the United States, Italy and Spain.

Germline V lookup: CDR1 KGHSH, CDR2 LQKENI. With 3 bases removed from V and 1 base from J, the gap between germline ends came to 3 bases. This CDR3 region has 12 residues. Original methodology: Amplification of reference gene primers provided the estimated nucleated cell counts. Clones were read by immunoSEQ multiplex PCR, and TCRdb kept only the in-frame ones, dropping some. Clone size and the V and J calls come from that table; the DNA yielded D and trimming. Of around 140,000 clones in the sample, approximately 89% were seen once. The sequence was collected from a woman aged 50 to 60 with acute or convalescent COVID-19. Sequencing was done on a sample of peripheral blood. V is TRBV18 and J is TRBJ1-1, with D hard to call. The CDR3 nucleotides are TGTGCCAGCTCACCTCAGAACACTGAAGCTTTCTTT. Translated: CASSPQNTEAFF.